The T cell receptor (beta chain) under discussion was sequenced for a study of blood T cell repertoires in COVID-19. Background on the study: There were acute and convalescent COVID-19 samples, and they came from the United States, Italy and Spain. T cells, B-cell-depleted T cells, or PBMCs provided the cDNA or gDNA that served as material.

The CDR3 consists of 17 residues. Per the germline V gene, CDR1 is LGHNA and CDR2 is YNFKEQ. The V and J ends lost 4 bases and 5 bases, in that order; junction bases with no gene match: 12. Original analysis: Estimation of nucleated cell counts relied on the amplification of reference gene primers. Sequencing was performed with immunoSEQ multiplex PCR; in TCRdb, only in-frame clones are kept and a portion is missing. V and J calls and clone size are given by that table; D and trimming were obtained from the DNA. This sample carries around 380,000 clones, roughly four fifths of them seen once, and the ten largest clones take around 1.1%.

This receptor was identified in a human donor with acute or convalescent COVID-19. The donor label of this sample is uncertain. The V gene is TRBV4-2, the J gene TRBJ2-1; the match to TRBD1 covers 9 bases. The sample consisted of peripheral blood. CDR3 nucleotide sequence: TGTGCCAGCAGCCCCCACGGGGGACAGGGATTCGACAATGAGCAGTTCTTC. It yields the protein CASSPHGGQGFDNEQFF.